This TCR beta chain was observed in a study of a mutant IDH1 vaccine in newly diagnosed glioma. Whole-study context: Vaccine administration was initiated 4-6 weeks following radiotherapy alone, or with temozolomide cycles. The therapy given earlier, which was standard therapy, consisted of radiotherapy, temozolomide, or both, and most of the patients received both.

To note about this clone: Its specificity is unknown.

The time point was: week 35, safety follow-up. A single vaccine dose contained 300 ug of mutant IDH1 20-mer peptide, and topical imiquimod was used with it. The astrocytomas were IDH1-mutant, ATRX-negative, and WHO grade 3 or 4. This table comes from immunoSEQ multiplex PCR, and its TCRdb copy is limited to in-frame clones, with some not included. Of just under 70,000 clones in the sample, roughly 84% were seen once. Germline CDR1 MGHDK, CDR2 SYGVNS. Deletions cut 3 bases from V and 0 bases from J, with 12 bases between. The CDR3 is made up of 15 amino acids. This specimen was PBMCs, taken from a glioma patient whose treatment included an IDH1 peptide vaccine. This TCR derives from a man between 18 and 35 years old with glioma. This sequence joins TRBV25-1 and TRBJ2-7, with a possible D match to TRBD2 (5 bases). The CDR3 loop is CASSESRAGSYEQYF. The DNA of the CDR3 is TGTGCCAGCAGTGAGTCCCGGGCGGGCTCCTACGAGCAGTACTTC.